These T cell receptor beta chains were read from a single sample in a study of CD8 T cells in ankylosing spondylitis. TCRdb re-analysed the 5' RACE reads in MiXCR, keeping a single row per CDR3 protein. The table lists under 250,000 distinct CDR3 sequences, about 10% of them singletons. Sequencing input: blood, either unsorted or a sorted T cell fraction (not recorded which). Every receptor here comes from a male donor with ankylosing spondylitis or in good health (not recorded which). The CDR3 runs from the conserved cysteine through the conserved F or W. D genes are given only for firm matches. Expanded clones get a size class; other rows say once, few or many, or leave the size out.

TGCGCCAGCAGCGGGCCGGGCCCCTTTTACAATGAGCAGTTCTTC,CASSGPGPFYNEQFF,TRBV5-1,TRBJ2-1,-,many
TGTGCCAGCAGCTCTCCAGAGTTGGGGGAGCAGTACTTC,CASSSPELGEQYF,TRBV12-3/TRBV12-4,TRBJ2-7,-,few
TGCAGTGCTCCCGACAGGGGTGCGAATTCACCCCTCCACTTT,CSAPDRGANSPLHF,TRBV20-1,TRBJ1-6,TRBD1,few
TGCAGTGCCACCAACAGGGGCGAGAGCTACGAGCAGTACTTC,CSATNRGESYEQYF,TRBV20-1,TRBJ2-7,TRBD1,many
TGTGCCAGCAGTGACATTAGCGGGAGCTCCTACAATGAGCAGTTCTTC,CASSDISGSSYNEQFF,TRBV2,TRBJ2-1,TRBD2,-
TGTGCCAGCAGTAATACAGGACGTAGCTCCTACGAGCAGTACTTC,CASSNTGRSSYEQYF,TRBV12-3/TRBV12-4,TRBJ2-7,-,few
TGCAGCGTCGCCGAATTTACAGGGGGCTCCTACAATGAGCAGTTCTTC,CSVAEFTGGSYNEQFF,TRBV29-1,TRBJ2-1,TRBD1,many
TGCAGTGCTATTGAAGGGGACCTCTATGGCTACACCTTC,CSAIEGDLYGYTF,TRBV20-1,TRBJ1-2,-,many
TGTGCCAGCAGTTACTCGGAGACCCAGTACTTC,CASSYSETQYF,TRBV6-5,TRBJ2-5,-,many
TGTGCCAGCAGGAGGGGACTAGCGGGGCGTACCGGGGAGCTGTTTTTT,CASRRGLAGRTGELFF,TRBV5-6,TRBJ2-2,TRBD2,many
TGCAGTGCTAGAGAGTACGGGGACAATGAGCAGTTCTTC,CSAREYGDNEQFF,TRBV20-1,TRBJ2-1,-,many
TGTGCCAGCAGCCAAGATCTCGATCAGCCCCAGCATTTT,CASSQDLDQPQHF,TRBV14,TRBJ1-5,-,-
TGTGCCAGCAGCCAAGAAGGGACGGCGTACAATGAGCAGTTCTTC,CASSQEGTAYNEQFF,TRBV3-1,TRBJ2-1,-,-
TGTGCCAGCAACGGATTAGCGCCTGGGGCCAACGTCCTGACTTTC,CASNGLAPGANVLTF,TRBV7-9,TRBJ2-6,-,-
TGTGCCAGCAGCTACGGGACAGGGGGCAGACAAGAGACCCAGTACTTC,CASSYGTGGRQETQYF,TRBV5-6,TRBJ2-5,TRBD1,-
TGCGCCAGCAGCTTGAATGGAAAATCATATGGCTACACCTTC,CASSLNGKSYGYTF,TRBV5-1,TRBJ1-2,-,many
TGTGCCAGCAGTGAAGCAGATGGGGGGACCTACAATGAGCAGTTCTTC,CASSEADGGTYNEQFF,TRBV6-1,TRBJ2-1,-,-
TGCAGCGTTGTAACTGGGGCCGCGGGTGAAGCTTTCTTT,CSVVTGAAGEAFF,TRBV29-1,TRBJ1-1,-,many
TGTGCCAGCAGCCAGGGACAGGGGAACAATCAGCCCCAGCATTTT,CASSQGQGNNQPQHF,TRBV2,TRBJ1-5,TRBD1,-
TGTGCCAGCAGTGAGGGTTCTCGGTACAATGAGCAGTTCTTC,CASSEGSRYNEQFF,TRBV2,TRBJ2-1,-,-
TGCGCCAGCAGCCAAGGGGATATCCGGGACGGCGAGCAGTACTTC,CASSQGDIRDGEQYF,TRBV4-1,TRBJ2-7,-,many
TGTGCCACCAGTTCAGGATCTAGCCCATCCTACGAGCAGTACTTC,CATSSGSSPSYEQYF,TRBV24-1,TRBJ2-7,-,many
TGCAGTGCTAGAGATGAGGGGGGGCTAGCGTCCTACAATGAGCAGTTCTTC,CSARDEGGLASYNEQFF,TRBV20-1,TRBJ2-1,-,-
TGTGCCAGCAGCCAACCGGGACTAGGGGGAATCCAGTACTTC,CASSQPGLGGIQYF,TRBV11-2,TRBJ2-5,TRBD2,-
TGTGCCAGCAGTTATAGGTCCTGGCCCGATGGTGGGGAGCTGTTTTTT,CASSYRSWPDGGELFF,TRBV6-5,TRBJ2-2,-,few
TGTGCCAGCAGCATCCCATACGGGACAGGGGCGATCGGGGAGCTGTTTTTT,CASSIPYGTGAIGELFF,TRBV12-3/TRBV12-4,TRBJ2-2,TRBD1,many
TGTGCCAGCTCACCAGTGCCCCAGTACGAGCAGTACTTC,CASSPVPQYEQYF,TRBV18,TRBJ2-7,-,-
TGTGCCAGCAGCCAAGCCCCCGCTCTCGGCACAGATACGCAGTATTTT,CASSQAPALGTDTQYF,TRBV3-1,TRBJ2-3,-,many